This T cell receptor beta chain was observed in a study of vaccination and CD4 T cells after COVID-19 (dated by TCRdb to 2021 to 2024). About the full investigation: SARS-CoV-2 positivity had been established in the convalescent patients by nasal swab PCR, and mild disease was recorded in several of these patients and severe disease in one. The convalescent cohort included six males and four females, with two Hispanic individuals, seven Caucasians, two Asians and one multiracial person. Participants received two doses of either the Pfizer-BioNTech BNT162b2 vaccine (n=8) or the Moderna mRNA-1273 vaccine (n=2). Post-COVID blood samples from convalescent patients were collected a median of roughly 100 days after diagnosis, with a range of roughly 35 to 180 days. Post-vaccine blood samples were collected a median of about 66 days after the second vaccine dose, ranging from about 13 to 241 days. For three convalescent patients, samples were collected at an early post-vaccination timepoint (day 14) as well as at a late post-vaccination timepoint (days 161 to 241). Overlapping spike peptide pools from SARS-CoV-2 and from the common cold coronaviruses HCoV-NL63, HCoV-OC43 and HCoV-229E were used as culture stimuli. In control cultures, a CEFX viral epitope pool was used as positive control, an HIV-1 Nef peptide pool was used as negative control, or no peptide was added. In roughly nine COVID-19 convalescent patients and several infection-naive healthy vaccine recipients, the spike-specific CD4+ TCR repertoire before mRNA vaccination was compared with the repertoire after mRNA vaccination. Overall results and qualifications from the work: The median count of SARS-CoV-2-reactive clonotypes went up from around 21 after infection to around 38 after vaccination, although the change was not significant. In convalescent patients, nearly all vaccine-specific clones (304 of 307) were found to be mono-reactive for SARS-CoV-2 spike rather than cross-reactive with common cold coronaviruses. Relatively few convalescent patients were included in the study, and early timepoints after natural infection were not analyzed. In convalescent patients, a median around 90% of post-vaccine SARS-CoV-2-reactive clones were detected only after vaccination, and vaccine-specific priming was suggested by this finding.

The sample's time point label, in plain terms: late sampling 161 to 241 days after vaccination in a few convalescent patients. The treatment or condition label, read with the paper, signifies: approximately 11-day PBMC culture with coronavirus spike peptide pools or control peptides (ViraFEST assay). To expand antigen-specific T cells with peptide pools and then pick out the expanded clonotypes through TCR sequencing, the study relied on the ViraFEST assay. The positive SARS-CoV-2 PCR tests of the convalescent patients were dated from March to December 2020, before the Alpha, Beta and Delta variants emerged in the United States. Two million PBMCs per well were cultured in IMDM with approximately 4.9% human AB serum and 8 to 10 IU/ml IL-2, plus 10 ug/ml peptide pools. Half of the culture medium was replaced with fresh IL-2-containing medium on days 3 and 7. After roughly 11 days of culture, CD4+ T cells were isolated by negative selection with the EasySep CD4+ T cell isolation kit. Ficoll-Paque Plus gradient centrifugation was used to isolate PBMCs from whole blood, and the isolated PBMCs were then either used fresh or cryopreserved at -140C. In general, triplicate wells were set up for every culture condition.

On this clonotype: The antigen it binds to is not known. No much larger clone is present one base from it, and per-base qualities are unavailable.

The library was prepared using PCR. DNA from cultured CD4+ T cells was subjected to TCR sequencing with the Oncomine TCR Beta short-read assay at the Johns Hopkins FTIC core. The QIAamp micro DNA kit was used to extract genomic DNA from the cultured CD4+ T cells. Oncomine TCR Beta libraries from cultured CD4+ T cells were pooled with unique dual indexes and sequenced on an Illumina iSeq 100. Regarding the original processing steps: Non-productive sequences were removed, and CDR3s not starting with C, not ending with F or W, or shorter than 7 amino acids were discarded. The MANAFEST web application was used to identify antigen-specific clonotypes by comparing peptide-stimulated wells against reference wells and other culture wells. Positive clones required FDR below 0.05, an odds ratio above 5, and productive frequency above 0.1% in at least two of three replicate wells. Clonotypes that were significantly expanded in both SARS-CoV-2 spike wells and at least one common cold coronavirus spike condition were defined as cross-reactive. Levenshtein distances (stringdist) and unrooted phylogenetic trees (ape) in R version 3.6.1 were used to assess CDR3 homology. Using fastp at Q25 and MiXCR, TCRdb reprocessed the public reads and kept productive beta chains. Duplicate CDR3 protein sequences are folded into a single record with the most common DNA and genes. The V and J calls and clone size come from TCRdb's table, not from the authors' own analysis. This sample has tens of thousands of distinct CDR3 sequences in its table, and 30% to 45% of those were observed once. 8.6% of the sample rests with the top ten.

The CDR1 and CDR2 encoded by the germline V gene are ENHRY and SYGVKD. The CDR3 contains 14 residues, cysteine and phenylalanine counted. Only the CDR3 region is kept as DNA, spanning 42 bases read in frame from base 1. V loses 7 bases at its end and J loses 0 bases; junction bases beyond the gene matches: 6. This receptor was taken from a human donor who had recovered from COVID-19. This sample comprised CD4+ T cells from blood, cultured in vitro, obtained about 7 months after SARS-CoV-2 vaccination. This chain joins TRBV10-3 to TRBJ2-7, with 7 middle bases fitting TRBD1. The DNA sequence is given as TGTGCCATCACCAAGGACAGGAACTCCTACGAGCAGTACTTC. Its translation reads: CAITKDRNSYEQYF.